The clone carrying this TCR beta chain was detected a few times. What it binds is not known. CDR3 length: 16 residues. Germline lookup yields CDR1 SGHTA and CDR2 FQGNSA. The trim removed 0 bases at V and 8 bases at J, leaving 12 bases unmatched. This record comes from a study of response to subunit inactivated influenza vaccine. Study findings and constraints: T cells newly recruited by each seasonal influenza vaccination are few, the authors suggested.

Each CDR3 protein is one row after TCRdb ran MiXCR on the RT-PCR reads. This repertoire shows more than 450,000 distinct CDR3 sequences, over 9.5% found once; its top ten account for about 10%. The sample consisted of PBMCs from blood, taken on the day of vaccination. The rearrangement uses TRBV7-2 and TRBJ1-2, with 7 bases aligning to TRBD1. The clonotype comes from a man in his fifties or sixties who received an inactivated influenza vaccine. CDR3 residues: CASSLASRGTVGGYTF. CDR3 coding DNA: TGTGCCAGCAGCTTAGCTTCCAGGGGGACTGTGGGGGGCTACACCTTC.